This T cell receptor (beta chain) is from a study of early T cells in non-severe SARS-CoV-2 infection. Looking at the study overall: Bulk RNA isolated from unsorted whole blood underwent sequencing; chains were not paired. Overall study results and limits: The study's VDJdb matching favored anti-spike CD8 responses and missed private and CD4 specificities.

Germline V gives CDR1 MNHNY, CDR2 SVGAGI (reference sequence). The trim removed 2 bases at V and 4 bases at J, leaving 11 bases unmatched. The CDR3 covers 17 residues. Attachment of unique molecular identifiers was made to individual cDNA molecules. TCRdb re-derived calls from the 5' RACE reads in MiXCR, one entry per CDR3 protein. The table records 85,000 to 100,000 distinct CDR3 sequences, roughly 15% of them present only once. In its sample, this clonotype was seen a few times. The antigen is unknown. This TCR was sampled from an adult who was a healthcare worker with PCR-confirmed SARS-CoV-2 infection or an uninfected control (not recorded which). The sample taken for sequencing was whole blood. The J gene is TRBJ2-3, the V gene TRBV6-6, with 8 positions matching TRBD2. This CDR3 is CASSYQWASGRSDTQYF. The CDR3 DNA sequence: TGTGCCAGCAGTTACCAATGGGCCAGCGGGAGATCAGATACGCAGTATTTT.